This paragraph covers one TCR beta chain sequence. The specificity of this receptor is unknown. Base-call qualities are not available, and no considerably larger clone is one nucleotide away. These data belong to a study of T-cell reconstitution after alpha-beta-depleted transplantation in children (dated by TCRdb to 2016 to 2017). About the study as a whole: Using TCR repertoire profiling, the study followed T-cell immune reconstitution in a quantitative way in children after TCRalphabeta/CD19-depleted allogeneic hematopoietic cell transplantation. Broad study findings and their caveats: The high TCRbeta diversity at day 60 in some patients was ascribed to recipient T cells and intrathymic progenitors that had survived conditioning. The apparently early alphabetaT-cell count recovery about two months after transplant was reportedly dependent on only several hundred rapidly expanded clones derived from non-depleted graft cells. Hyperexpanded clone frequencies declined over subsequent months; after one year, T-cell counts and TCRbeta diversity were mostly attributed to newly produced T cells.

Libraries were built with PCR. Instrument on record: Illumina HiSeq 2500. To normalize quantification of the TCRbeta repertoire, the TCR libraries were built with molecular barcoding that relied on unique molecular identifiers. TCRdb trimmed the raw reads at Q25, called clones with MiXCR and kept productive beta chains. Rows are combined by CDR3 protein, so each entry shows the most common genes and DNA. The sample includes about 1,000,000 distinct CDR3 sequences, with about 29% observed a single time. Of the sample, over 25% is held by the ten largest clones. As encoded in the germline V gene, CDR1 is LGHNA while CDR2 is YSLEER. The CDR3, from cysteine to phenylalanine, totals 15 residues. CDR3 DNA is the only sequence kept; it has 45 bases, read in frame from the first base. V loses 4 bases of germline sequence and J loses 1 base, and the interval between the two ends is 13 bases. The label giving this sample's treatment or condition can be read as: allogeneic hematopoietic cell transplantation with graft depleted of TCRalphabeta T cells and CD19 B cells. The children who served as transplant recipients had been given grafts of TCRalphabeta/CD19-depleted allogeneic hematopoietic cells.

In this chain, TRBV4-3 is recombined with TRBJ1-2, and possibly TRBD1, on 5 matching bases. The material sequenced was PBMCs, mostly from graft donor cells, taken 360 days after TCRalphabeta/CD19-depleted stem cell transplant. The TCR originated in a boy under three years old who had a stem cell transplant for SCID, so the T cells may come from the graft donor. CDR3 sequence: CASSPLLGVNYGYTF. The DNA sequence reads TGCGCCAGCAGCCCCCTCTTGGGGGTTAACTATGGCTACACCTTC.